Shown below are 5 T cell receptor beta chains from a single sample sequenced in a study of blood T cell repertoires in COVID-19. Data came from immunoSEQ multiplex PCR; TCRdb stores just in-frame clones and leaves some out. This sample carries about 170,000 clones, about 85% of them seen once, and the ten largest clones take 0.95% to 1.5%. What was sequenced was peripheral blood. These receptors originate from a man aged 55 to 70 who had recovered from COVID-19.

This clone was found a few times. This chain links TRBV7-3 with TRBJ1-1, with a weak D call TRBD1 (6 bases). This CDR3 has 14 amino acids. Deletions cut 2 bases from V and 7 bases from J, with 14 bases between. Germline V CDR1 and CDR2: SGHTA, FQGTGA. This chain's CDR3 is CASSLRPGAGEAFF. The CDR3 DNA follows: TGTGCCAGCAGCTTACGGCCAGGGGCTGGTGAAGCTTTCTTT. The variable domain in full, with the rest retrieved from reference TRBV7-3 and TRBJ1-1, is GAGVSQTPSNKVTEKGKYVELRCDPISGHTALYWYRQSLGQGPEFLIYFQGTGAADDSGLPNDRFFAVRPEGSVSTLKIQRTERGDSAVYLCASSLRPGAGEAFFGQGTRLTVV.

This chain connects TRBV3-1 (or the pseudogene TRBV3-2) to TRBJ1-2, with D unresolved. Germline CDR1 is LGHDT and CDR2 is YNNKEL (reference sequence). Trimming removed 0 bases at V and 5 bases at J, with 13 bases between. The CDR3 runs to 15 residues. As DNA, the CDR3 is TGTGCCAGCAGCCAAGACCCAGGCACGAATTATGGCTACACCTTC. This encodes CASSQDPGTNYGYTF.

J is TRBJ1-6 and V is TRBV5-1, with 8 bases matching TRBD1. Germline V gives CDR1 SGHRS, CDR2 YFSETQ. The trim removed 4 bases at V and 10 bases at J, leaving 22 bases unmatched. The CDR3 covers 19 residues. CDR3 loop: CASSTGQGAGFGRRSPLHF. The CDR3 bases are TGCGCCAGCAGCACCGGACAGGGAGCCGGTTTCGGGAGGAGGTCACCCCTCCACTTT.

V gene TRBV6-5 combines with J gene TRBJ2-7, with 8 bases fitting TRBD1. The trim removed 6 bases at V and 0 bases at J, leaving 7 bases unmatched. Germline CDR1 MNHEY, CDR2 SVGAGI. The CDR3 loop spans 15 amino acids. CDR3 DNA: TGTGCCAGCAGACTGGGACAGGTGCTCTCCTACGAGCAGTACTTC. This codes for CASRLGQVLSYEQYF.

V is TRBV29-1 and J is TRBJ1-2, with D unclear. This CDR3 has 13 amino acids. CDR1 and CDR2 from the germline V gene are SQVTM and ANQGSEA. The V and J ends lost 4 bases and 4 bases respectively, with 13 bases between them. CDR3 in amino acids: CSVVLSEAYGYTF. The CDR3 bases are TGCAGCGTTGTGCTGTCAGAGGCCTATGGCTACACCTTC.